This entry lists 18 T cell receptor beta chains sequenced from one sample in a study of OX40 agonist ivuxolimab in advanced cancers. Some clones are missing from TCRdb's copy, which holds only in-frame ones; the method was immunoSEQ multiplex PCR. The sample lists 30,000 to 35,000 clones; 87% were seen once. Sequences were derived from CD4+ or CD8+ T cells sorted from blood, sampled in a trial of the OX40 agonist ivuxolimab. Receptors were obtained from an adult with an advanced solid tumor such as melanoma, head and neck, liver or kidney cancer.

The CDR3 DNA is TGTGCCAGTAGTGGTTTGCGGGAGGCATTGGAGTATTTT. Translation gives CASSGLREALEYF. This rearrangement joins TRBV19 to TRBJ2-3; 8 nucleotides align to TRBD2. The germline gives CDR1 LNHDA, CDR2 SQIVND (reference sequence). The CDR3 totals 13 residues. Trimming removed 5 bases from V and 13 bases from J; junction bases left unmatched: 11.

The chain links TRBV28 to TRBJ2-4; D is possibly TRBD2 (5 bases). The CDR3 has 11 amino acids. CDR1 and CDR2 (germline): MDHEN, SYDVKM. Trimming pared 3 bases from V and 12 bases from J, leaving 9 bases between. This CDR3 is CASSLEERQYF. The CDR3 DNA reads as TGTGCCAGCAGTTTGGAGGAGCGTCAGTACTTC.

This chain connects TRBV19 to TRBJ2-5, with D unclear. V lost 5 bases, J lost 1 base, and 11 bases lay in between. The CDR3 spans 14 residues. Germline V gene sequence: CDR1 LNHDA, CDR2 SQIVND (reference sequence). CDR3 sequence: CASSRGSGQETQYF. CDR3 bases: TGTGCCAGTAGTCGAGGATCAGGCCAAGAGACCCAGTACTTC.

The chain couples TRBV28 to TRBJ2-7, with TRBD2 as a possible D gene (5 bases). The germline V gene encodes CDR1 MDHEN and CDR2 SYDVKM. CDR3 size: 11 residues. V was clipped by 6 bases and J by 3 bases, with 6 bases between them. In DNA, the CDR3 is TGTGCCAGCAGAACTAGCTACGAGCAGTACTTC. It specifies CASRTSYEQYF.

The gene calls are TRBV11-2 and TRBJ1-2; TRBD1 matches at 9 bases. Unmatched junction bases numbered 2, after V lost 1 base and J lost 5 bases. The CDR3 sequence is 14 residues long. Germline-derived CDR1 and CDR2 are SGHAT and FQNNGV. CDR3: CASSLAGQGYGYTF. CDR3 DNA sequence: TGTGCCAGCAGCTTAGCTGGACAGGGGTATGGCTACACCTTC.

V usage is TRBV7-9 and J usage is TRBJ2-1; TRBD2 is a possible D gene (6 bases). Germline V gene lookup returns CDR1 SEHNR and CDR2 FQNEAQ (reference sequence). V was cut by 4 bases and J by 7 bases, with 23 bases left in between. The CDR3 runs 17 residues. CDR3 in amino acids: CASSSRLEAGFTNEQFF. The CDR3 bases are TGTGCCAGCAGCTCACGGCTCGAGGCGGGATTTACAAATGAGCAGTTCTTC.

This clone was picked up one time. The genes are TRBV29-1 and TRBJ2-5; D unclear. CDR3 length: 13 amino acids. The V gene lost 4 bases and the J gene lost 5 bases, with 14 bases spanning the gap. CDR1 and CDR2 from the germline V gene are SQVTM and ANQGSEA. CDR3 protein: CSVASSRGETQYF. The CDR3 nucleotides are TGCAGCGTTGCCAGTTCTCGTGGGGAGACCCAGTACTTC.

V is TRBV6-5 and J is TRBJ2-7; 8 bases agree with TRBD2. The CDR3 has 15 residues. V lost 2 bases, J lost 4 bases, and 7 bases stayed unmatched. CDR1 is MNHEY and CDR2 is SVGAGI in the germline V gene. CDR3 nucleotides: TGTGCCAGCAGTTACCGGGGGGGGAGAGGGTACGAGCAGTACTTC. It translates to CASSYRGGRGYEQYF.

A note on this clone: The junction does not match germline at one end; this may be a read error. This chain connects TRBV7-7 to TRBJ2-5, with D tentatively TRBD1 (5 bases). CDR3 length: 13 residues. Per the germline V gene, CDR1 is SSHAT and CDR2 is FNYEAQ (reference sequence). The CDR3 DNA follows: TGTGCTAGCAGCTTAGACAGCCAAGAGACCCAGTACTTC. Translating it yields CASSLDSQETQYF.

This CDR3 reads CASRETGNTEAFF. As DNA, the CDR3 is TGTGCCAGCAGGGAGACAGGCAACACTGAAGCTTTCTTT. The chain combines TRBV6-1 with TRBJ1-1, with D possibly matching TRBD1 (6 bases). Germline V gives CDR1 MNHNS, CDR2 SASEGT. CDR3 length: 13 residues. V lost 6 bases and J lost 2, with 10 bases in between.

The V call is TRBV28, the J call TRBJ1-3, with 10 bases aligning to TRBD1. Germline loops: CDR1 MDHEN, CDR2 SYDVKM. Germline trimming cut 4 bases from V and 0 bases from J; bases unmatched to any gene: 6. CDR3 length: 17 amino acids. The chain's CDR3 is CASSSDRGVLSGNTIYF. Here the CDR3 DNA reads TGTGCCAGCAGTTCGGACAGGGGGGTACTCTCTGGAAACACCATATATTTT.

This chain connects TRBV4-1 to TRBJ1-1; D is uncertain. V shed 0 bases and J shed 1 base, with 6 bases lying between them. The CDR3 totals 14 residues. Looked up from germline, CDR1 is MGHRA and CDR2 is YSYEKL. The CDR3 DNA sequence: TGCGCCAGCAGCCAAGAAGCCGGGAACACTGAAGCTTTCTTT. It translates to CASSQEAGNTEAFF.

The chain recombines TRBV6-6 with TRBJ1-5; D is possibly TRBD1 (5 bases). V was pared by 11 bases and J by 3 bases, with 11 bases between. CDR3 length: 12 residues. Germline V gene data show CDR1 as MNHNY and CDR2 as SVGAGI (reference sequence). The CDR3 DNA reads TGTGCCGTCAAGGGGCCCAATCAGCCCCAGCATTTT. Encoded protein: CAVKGPNQPQHF.

This clone was counted a single time. The J gene is TRBJ1-2, the V gene TRBV6-5; 8 bases map to TRBD1. Germline CDR1 and CDR2: MNHEY and SVGAGI. The CDR3 extends over 16 amino acids. V lost 4 bases, J lost 3 bases, and 10 bases stayed unmatched. The CDR3 region has the DNA TGTGCCAGCAGTTTAACCCAGGACAGGGAAGACTATGGCTACACCTTC. This sequence encodes CASSLTQDREDYGYTF.

The chain carries TRBV11-2 and TRBJ1-5, with 7 bases lining up with TRBD1. CDR1 is SGHAT and CDR2 is FQNNGV in the germline V gene. V lost 1 base, J lost 4 bases, and 4 bases stayed unmatched. The CDR3 sequence is 15 residues long. This CDR3 is CASSLGQGQNQPQHF. CDR3 DNA: TGTGCCAGCAGCTTAGGACAGGGCCAAAATCAGCCCCAGCATTTT.

This rearrangement joins TRBV6-5 to TRBJ2-5; D gene ambiguous. Germline assignment: CDR1 MNHEY and CDR2 SVGAGI. The CDR3 extends over 12 amino acids. The germline V and J ends were trimmed by 6 bases and 7 bases, with 12 bases remaining between them. CDR3 in DNA: TGTGCCAGCAGGGCAGCTAGAGGGACCCAGTACTTC. Its translation: CASRAARGTQYF.

The chain combines TRBV5-1 with TRBJ2-3; no clear D gene. The CDR3 spans 14 residues. Germline values: CDR1 SGHRS, CDR2 YFSETQ. V lost 3 bases and J 5 bases, leaving 13 bases between the germline ends. The CDR3 coding sequence is TGCGCCAGCAGCTCTTCGGGCAAAGGAGATACGCAGTATTTT. This gives the protein CASSSSGKGDTQYF.

V usage is TRBV5-1 and J usage is TRBJ1-1, with D perhaps matching TRBD1 (5 bases). Germline CDR1 and CDR2: SGHRS and YFSETQ. There are 11 residues in the CDR3. Trimming took 4 bases from V and 5 from J, leaving 6 bases between them. CDR3 loop: CASSPGTEAFF. Here the CDR3 DNA reads TGCGCCAGCAGCCCAGGGACTGAAGCTTTCTTT.